The 24 T cell receptor beta chains below come from one sample, sequenced in a study of OX40 agonist ivuxolimab in advanced cancers. Sequencing used immunoSEQ multiplex PCR; TCRdb keeps in-frame clones, though not all of them. The data show some 50,000 clones, approximately 87% seen once. Material: CD4+ or CD8+ T cells sorted from blood, obtained in a trial of the OX40 agonist ivuxolimab. These receptors were taken from an adult with an advanced solid tumor such as melanoma, head and neck, liver or kidney cancer.

The chain joins TRBV28 to TRBJ2-2; either TRBD1 or TRBD2 may supply D (6 bases each). V lost 3 bases, J lost 6 bases, and 8 bases lay in between. The CDR3 spans 13 residues. Per germline, CDR1 MDHEN and CDR2 SYDVKM. The CDR3 spells CASSLEGAGELFF. The CDR3 nucleotides read TGTGCCAGCAGTTTGGAGGGGGCCGGGGAGCTGTTTTTT.

V and J are TRBV27 and TRBJ2-1, with a tentative D call TRBD2 (7 bases). This CDR3 region has 15 residues. Germline-derived CDR1 and CDR2 are MNHEY and SMNVEV (reference sequence). V gave up 4 bases and J gave up 4 bases, with 14 bases separating them. The CDR3 sequence is CASSYGGGAYNEQFF. The CDR3 region has the DNA TGTGCCAGCAGTTACGGTGGGGGGGCTTACAATGAGCAGTTCTTC.

With respect to this clone: This same CDR3 is encoded by further DNA sequences in the sample. This chain connects TRBV7-9 to TRBJ2-2, with TRBD1 matching 8 bases. The ends lost 4 bases at V and 1 base at J; junction bases unmatched: 2. Germline values: CDR1 SEHNR, CDR2 FQNEAQ (reference sequence). The CDR3 extends over 15 amino acids. This chain's CDR3 is CASSSGQGNTGELFF. The CDR3 DNA follows: TGTGCCAGCAGCTCCGGACAGGGGAACACCGGGGAGCTGTTTTTT.

The chain couples TRBV6-5 to TRBJ1-1; TRBD1 might be the D (6 bases). The CDR3 loop spans 15 amino acids. Germline CDR1 and CDR2: MNHEY and SVGAGI. Trimming took 7 bases from V and 0 from J, leaving 15 bases between them. Written as DNA, the CDR3 is TGTGCCAGCACCAACGGGAGGGGGGTGAACACTGAAGCTTTCTTT. It specifies CASTNGRGVNTEAFF.

The V and J genes are TRBV11-1 and TRBJ1-6; no clear D gene. The CDR3 length is 13 residues. Germline lookup yields CDR1 SGHAT and CDR2 FQDESV (reference sequence). V was shortened by 6 bases and J by 6 bases, with 9 bases between the two germline ends. Written as DNA, the CDR3 is TGTGCCAGCAGGCTTCCGGGTAATTCACCCCTCCACTTT. As protein: CASRLPGNSPLHF.

The V call is TRBV7-9, the J call TRBJ2-1; no firm D call. From germline, CDR1 is SEHNR and CDR2 FQNEAQ (reference sequence). Between the trimmed V and J ends, which lost 5 bases and 12 bases, there was a span of 14 bases. The CDR3 covers 12 residues. CDR3: CASSIPQSMQFF. The CDR3, as DNA: TGTGCCAGCAGCATTCCACAGAGTATGCAGTTCTTC.

This clone was recorded a few times. The J gene is TRBJ2-1, the V gene TRBV4-2, with D perhaps being TRBD1 or TRBD2 (5 bases each). The CDR3 covers 13 residues. The germline V gene encodes CDR1 LGHNA and CDR2 YNFKEQ. CDR3 loop: CASRDRSYNEQFF. The CDR3, as DNA: TGTGCGTCCAGGGACCGCTCCTACAATGAGCAGTTCTTC.

The chain couples TRBV19 to TRBJ1-2; TRBD1 aligns across 8 bases. Per the germline V gene, CDR1 is LNHDA and CDR2 is SQIVND (reference sequence). CDR3 length equals 14 residues. V shed 5 bases, J shed 3 bases, and the junction held 5 bases outside the gene matches. The CDR3 is CASSVSQGDYGYTF. DNA of the CDR3: TGTGCCAGTAGTGTATCACAGGGGGACTATGGCTACACCTTC.

The chain recombines TRBV10-3 with TRBJ2-6; possible D gene TRBD2, 5 bases. The germline V gene encodes CDR1 ENHRY and CDR2 SYGVKD. The CDR3 contains 16 residues. V lost 3 bases, J lost 4 bases, and 13 bases lay in between. CDR3 sequence: CAISDPTSDGANVLTF. CDR3 bases: TGTGCCATCAGTGACCCCACTAGTGACGGGGCCAACGTCCTGACTTTC.

The CDR3: CSAGVKAQYF. DNA for the CDR3: TGCAGTGCTGGGGTTAAGGCCCAGTACTTC. This chain joins TRBV20-1 and TRBJ2-5; D gene ambiguous. V dropped 5 bases and J dropped 9 bases, with 10 bases sitting between them. This CDR3 has 10 residues. CDR1 is DFQATT, CDR2 SNEGSKA, per germline (reference sequence).

The CDR3 DNA is TGTGCCACCCAGCGAGACGGGTCAGGCCTCTACGAGCAGTACTTC. Translating it yields CATQRDGSGLYEQYF. This rearrangement joins TRBV19 to TRBJ2-7; D unclear. In germline, CDR1 is LNHDA, CDR2 SQIVND (reference sequence). CDR3 size: 15 residues. V was cut by 10 bases and J by 3 bases, with 22 bases left in between.

This clone has a single count. The chain's CDR3 is CASSLEVRDSGNTIYF. The CDR3 DNA is TGTGCCAGCAGCTTAGAGGTCAGGGACTCTGGAAACACCATATATTTT. The chain carries TRBV7-9 and TRBJ1-3; possible D gene TRBD1, 5 bases. V lost 1 base, J lost 0 bases, and 10 bases lay in between. This CDR3 is 16 amino acids long. The germline V gene has CDR1 SEHNR and CDR2 FQNEAQ (reference sequence).

This chain joins TRBV5-3 and TRBJ2-7, with 7 bases identical to TRBD1. TRBV5-3 is sorted into the ORF group, with uncertain function. The CDR3 is 17 amino acids. After removal of 0 bases from V and 4 bases from J, the junction contained 13 bases not matched to a gene. CDR3: CARSLGATGSPPYEQYF. DNA for the CDR3: TGTGCCAGAAGCTTGGGAGCGACAGGGAGTCCCCCTTACGAGCAGTACTTC.

This clone was recorded only once. The rearrangement joins TRBV11-1 to TRBJ2-1; TRBD2 matches 9 bases. Trimming at V came to 5 bases and at J to 6 bases, leaving 8 bases not matched to a gene. CDR3 length: 15 residues. CDR1 and CDR2 from the germline V gene are SGHAT and FQDESV (reference sequence). The CDR3 DNA is TGTGCCAGCAGCCGCGCGGGGGGGCCGGTCAATGAGCAGTTCTTC. It translates to CASSRAGGPVNEQFF. Combining the CDR3 with reference TRBV11-1 and TRBJ2-1 gives the whole variable domain EAEVAQSPRYKITEKSQAVAFWCDPISGHATLYWYRQILGQGPELLVQFQDESVVDDSQLPKDRFSAERLKGVDSTLKIQPAELGDSAMYLCASSRAGGPVNEQFFGPGTRLTVL.

The CDR3 loop reads CASSPGSMKDGYTF. CDR3 nucleotide sequence: TGTGCCAGCAGCCCAGGGTCTATGAAGGATGGCTACACCTTC. The chain joins TRBV11-3 to TRBJ1-2; D is perhaps TRBD1 (5 bases). The V gene's germline CDR1 is SGHNT and CDR2 YENEEA. Trimming removed 5 bases from V and 6 bases from J, with 16 bases in between. The CDR3 totals 14 residues.

The rearrangement uses TRBV4-1 and TRBJ2-7; D not resolved. The CDR3 covers 15 residues. Germline values: CDR1 MGHRA, CDR2 YSYEKL. V was clipped by 0 bases and J by 1 base, with 10 bases between them. Here the CDR3 reads CASSQDNANSYEQYF. CDR3 DNA: TGCGCCAGCAGCCAAGATAACGCCAATTCCTACGAGCAGTACTTC.

The V call is TRBV19, the J call TRBJ2-1; D not resolved. The V gene lost 5 bases and the J gene lost 9 bases, with 11 bases spanning the gap. CDR1 LNHDA and CDR2 SQIVND come from the germline V gene (reference sequence). This CDR3 has 12 residues. The chain's CDR3 is CASSQMVSEQFF. CDR3 bases: TGTGCCAGTAGTCAGATGGTTAGTGAGCAGTTCTTC.

The chain couples TRBV27 to TRBJ2-7, with D perhaps matching TRBD2 (5 bases). Germline assignment: CDR1 MNHEY and CDR2 SMNVEV (reference sequence). This CDR3 region has 15 residues. V was shortened by 5 bases and J by 3 bases, with 17 bases between the two germline ends. The CDR3 is CASSLKTDGGYEQYF. CDR3 nucleotide sequence: TGTGCCAGCAGTCTAAAAACGGACGGAGGCTACGAGCAGTACTTC.

This chain uses TRBV4-2 with TRBJ2-5; weak D call: TRBD2 (6 bases). V lost 0 bases and J 5 bases, leaving 7 bases between the germline ends. CDR1 is LGHNA and CDR2 is YNFKEQ in the germline V gene. The CDR3 covers 13 residues. CDR3 bases: TGTGCCAGCAGCCAAGATCGGGGGGAGACCCAGTACTTC. The encoded protein is CASSQDRGETQYF.

The J gene is TRBJ2-7, the V gene TRBV7-2; D gene uncertain. CDR1 is SGHTA, CDR2 FQGNSA, per germline. The CDR3 runs 15 residues. V lost 7 bases and J lost 3, with 19 bases in between. In DNA, the CDR3 is TGTGCCAGCAAGATAAAGGCAGGAGCTAACTACGAGCAGTACTTC. This sequence encodes CASKIKAGANYEQYF.

This clone was picked up one time. CDR3 amino acids: CASSLLEVRYGYTF. In DNA form, the CDR3 reads TGCGCCAGCAGCTTGTTGGAGGTCCGCTATGGCTACACCTTC. This chain connects TRBV5-1 to TRBJ1-2; D remains unclear. Per germline, CDR1 SGHRS and CDR2 YFSETQ. This CDR3 has 14 residues. V lost 1 base and J lost 4, with 11 bases in between.

This clone appeared a single time. Other nucleotide sequences from this sample produce the same CDR3. The genes are TRBV4-1 and TRBJ2-1; no clear D gene. The CDR3 loop spans 16 amino acids. The V end was cut by 8 bases, the J end by 5 bases, with 22 bases between. CDR1 and CDR2 (germline): MGHRA, YSYEKL. CDR3 DNA: TGCGCCAGCCGGCGCGGCACCCTTGTCGCCAACAATGAGCAGTTCTTC. Its protein product is CASRRGTLVANNEQFF.

The chain joins TRBV6-1 to TRBJ2-7, with D perhaps matching TRBD1 (6 bases). V was cut by 11 bases and J by 2 bases, with 10 bases left in between. Per the germline V gene, CDR1 is MNHNS and CDR2 is SASEGT. The CDR3 covers 11 residues. The CDR3 coding sequence is TGTGCCGGCCGACAGGCCTACGAGCAGTACTTC. Translating gives CAGRQAYEQYF.

The chain couples TRBV5-4 to TRBJ1-1; perhaps TRBD1 as D (6 bases). Germline CDR1 reads SGHNT; CDR2 reads YYREEE (reference sequence). This CDR3 comprises 14 residues. Trimming stripped 5 bases from V and 11 bases from J, with 22 bases between. In DNA form, the CDR3 reads TGTGCCAGCAGTCGGAGAGAACAGGGCGGATGGGCTTTCTTT. As protein: CASSRREQGGWAFF.